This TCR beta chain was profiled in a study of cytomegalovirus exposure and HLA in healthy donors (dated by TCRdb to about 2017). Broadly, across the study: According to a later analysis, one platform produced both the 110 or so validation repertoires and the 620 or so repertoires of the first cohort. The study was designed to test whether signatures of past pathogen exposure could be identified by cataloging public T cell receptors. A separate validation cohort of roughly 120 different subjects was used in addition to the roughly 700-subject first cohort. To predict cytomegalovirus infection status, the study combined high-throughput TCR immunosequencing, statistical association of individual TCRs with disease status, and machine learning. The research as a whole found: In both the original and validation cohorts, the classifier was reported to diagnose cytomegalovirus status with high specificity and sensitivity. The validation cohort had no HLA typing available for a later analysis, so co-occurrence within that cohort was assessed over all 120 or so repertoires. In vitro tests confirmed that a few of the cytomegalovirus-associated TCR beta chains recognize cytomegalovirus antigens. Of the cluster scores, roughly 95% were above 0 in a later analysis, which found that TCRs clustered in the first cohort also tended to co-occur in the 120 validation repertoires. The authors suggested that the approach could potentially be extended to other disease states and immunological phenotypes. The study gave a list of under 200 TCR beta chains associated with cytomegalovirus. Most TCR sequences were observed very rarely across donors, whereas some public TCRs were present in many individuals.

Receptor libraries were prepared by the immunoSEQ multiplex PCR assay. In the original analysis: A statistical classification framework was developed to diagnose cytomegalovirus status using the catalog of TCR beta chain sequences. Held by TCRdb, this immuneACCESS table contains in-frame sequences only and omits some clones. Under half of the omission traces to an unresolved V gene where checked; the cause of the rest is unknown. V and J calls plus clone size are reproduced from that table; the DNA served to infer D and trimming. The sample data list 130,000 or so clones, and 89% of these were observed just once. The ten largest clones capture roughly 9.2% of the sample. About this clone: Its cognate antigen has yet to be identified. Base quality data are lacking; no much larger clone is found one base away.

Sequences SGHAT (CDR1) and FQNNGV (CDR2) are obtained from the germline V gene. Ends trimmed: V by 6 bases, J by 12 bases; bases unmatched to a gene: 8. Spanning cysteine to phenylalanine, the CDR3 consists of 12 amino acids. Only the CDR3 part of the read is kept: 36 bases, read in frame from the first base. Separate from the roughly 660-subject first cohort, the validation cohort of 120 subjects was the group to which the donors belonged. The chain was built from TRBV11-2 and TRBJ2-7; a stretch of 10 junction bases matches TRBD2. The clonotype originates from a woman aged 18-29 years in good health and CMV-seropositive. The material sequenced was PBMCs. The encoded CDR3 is CASRISGGRMYF. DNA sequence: TGTGCCAGCAGGATTAGCGGGGGGAGGATGTACTTC. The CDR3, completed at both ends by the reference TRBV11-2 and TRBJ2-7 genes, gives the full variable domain EAGVAQSPRYKIIEKRQSVAFWCNPISGHATLYWYQQILGQGPKLLIQFQNNGVVDDSQLPKDRFSAERLKGVDSTLKIQPAKLEDSAVYLCASRISGGRMYFGPGTRLTVT.